This T cell receptor beta chain was documented in a study of blood T cell repertoires in COVID-19. The CDR3 has 15 residues. The trim removed 5 bases at V and 3 bases at J, leaving 4 bases unmatched. Germline V gives CDR1 MDHEN, CDR2 SYDVKM. The table came from immunoSEQ multiplex PCR; TCRdb's copy has only in-frame clones and leaves some out. The table shows 100,000 to 150,000 clones, with approximately 83% occurring only once. The V and J genes are TRBV28 and TRBJ2-3; 11 bases agree with TRBD2. Input material: peripheral blood. This clonotype was obtained from a man in his sixties with acute or convalescent COVID-19. CDR3 loop: CASSPLAGGTDTQYF. The CDR3 DNA sequence: TGTGCCAGCAGTCCCCTAGCGGGAGGAACAGATACGCAGTATTTT. The full variable domain, with the rest looked up from reference TRBV28 and TRBJ2-3, is DVKVTQSSRYLVKRTGEKVFLECVQDMDHENMFWYRQDPGLGLRLIYFSYDVKMKEKGDIPEGYSVSREKKERFSLILESASTNQTSMYLCASSPLAGGTDTQYFGPGTRLTVL.